This TCR beta chain is from a study of Graves' ophthalmopathy and Graves' hyperthyroidism. This CDR3 region has 13 residues. The V gene's germline CDR1 is WSHSY and CDR2 SAAADI. Study conclusions and caveats: Most expanded thyroid clonotypes above 0.001 frequency also appeared in blood.

RNA transcripts were the template, and TCR beta CDR3 regions were amplified from them. Following a first-round RT-PCR that used HTBI primers, a second-round multiplex PCR was carried out. TCRdb processed the multiplex PCR reads anew with MiXCR; each CDR3 protein has one entry. The sample holds a few hundred thousand distinct CDR3 sequences, 15% to 17% seen once. Enrollment excluded any patients with other autoimmune diseases, uncontrolled infections, pregnancy or lactation. At least ten counts were recorded for this clonotype. Its antigen is currently unknown. This sequence was found in a woman between 18 and 29 years old with stable Graves' hyperthyroidism. The rearrangement links TRBV10-2 to TRBJ1-1, with D perhaps TRBD1 (6 bases). The sample consisted of peripheral blood. CDR3 DNA: TGCACCACCCAGACAGGACCGAACACTGAAGCTTTCTTT. Its translation is CTTQTGPNTEAFF.